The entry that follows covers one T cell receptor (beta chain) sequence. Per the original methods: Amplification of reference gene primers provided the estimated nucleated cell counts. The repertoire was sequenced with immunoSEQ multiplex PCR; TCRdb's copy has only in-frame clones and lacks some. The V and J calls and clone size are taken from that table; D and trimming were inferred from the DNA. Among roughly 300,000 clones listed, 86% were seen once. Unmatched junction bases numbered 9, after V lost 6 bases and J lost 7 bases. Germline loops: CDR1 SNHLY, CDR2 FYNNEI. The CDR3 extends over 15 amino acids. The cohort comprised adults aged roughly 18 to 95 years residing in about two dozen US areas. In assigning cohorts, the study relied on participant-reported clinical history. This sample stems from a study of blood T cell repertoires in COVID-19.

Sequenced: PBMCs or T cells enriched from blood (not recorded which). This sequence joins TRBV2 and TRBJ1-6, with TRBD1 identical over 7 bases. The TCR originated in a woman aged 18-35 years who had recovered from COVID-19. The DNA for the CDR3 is TGTGCCAGCAGGGCCACGGGACAGAACAATTCACCCCTCCACTTT. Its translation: CASRATGQNNSPLHF. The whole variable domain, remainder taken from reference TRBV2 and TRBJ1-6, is EPEVTQTPSHQVTQMGQEVILRCVPISNHLYFYWYRQILGQKVEFLVSFYNNEISEKSEIFDDQFSVERPDGSNFTLKIRSTKLEDSAMYFCASRATGQNNSPLHFGNGTRLTVT.